This paragraph reports one T cell receptor beta chain. The antigen remains unidentified. This CDR3 region has 13 residues. Trimming pared 0 bases from V and 5 bases from J, leaving 8 bases between. Germline V lookup: CDR1 SEHNR, CDR2 FQNEAQ (reference sequence). The data are from a study of graft-versus-host responses after intestinal transplantation. Study information: Transplant recipients had multivisceral, liver-intestinal, or isolated intestinal grafts. All of the recipients had induction that used anti-thymocyte globulin, then tacrolimus and steroids for approximately 3 years.

Study-level points and caveats: Among recipient marrow samples, GvH clones were found; some appeared first in ileum or blood. Allografts from individuals with graft-donor T cell macrochimerism displayed high graft-versus-host to host-versus-graft clonal ratios.

Using immunoSEQ multiplex PCR, the repertoire was profiled, and TCRdb retains in-frame clones only, with some absent. The sample has 84,000 or so clones, 85% to 95% seen once. V and J are TRBV7-9 and TRBJ2-7, with D tentatively TRBD2 (5 bases). Sequenced material: unstimulated CD8+ T cells sorted from spleen or lymph node cells, taken before transplant. This TCR derives from a human donor who was the organ donor for an intestinal transplant. The CDR3 loop is CASSLAGEDEQYF. CDR3 coding DNA: TGTGCCAGCAGCTTAGCGGGAGAAGACGAGCAGTACTTC.